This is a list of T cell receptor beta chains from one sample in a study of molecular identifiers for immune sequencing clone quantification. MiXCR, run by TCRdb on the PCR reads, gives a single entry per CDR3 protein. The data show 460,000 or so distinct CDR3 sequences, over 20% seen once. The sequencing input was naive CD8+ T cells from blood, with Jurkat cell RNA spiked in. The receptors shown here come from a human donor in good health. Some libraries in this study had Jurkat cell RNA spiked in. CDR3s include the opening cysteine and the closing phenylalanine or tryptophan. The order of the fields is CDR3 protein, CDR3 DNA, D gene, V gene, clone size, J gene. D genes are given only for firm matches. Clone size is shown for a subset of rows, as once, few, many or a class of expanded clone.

CASSHGQGAFPDTQYF | TGTGCCAGCAGCCACGGACAGGGGGCTTTCCCAGATACGCAGTATTTT | TRBD1 | TRBV7-6 | many | TRBJ2-3
CASSFGSMGASGYEQYF | TGCGCCAGCAGCTTTGGGTCCATGGGGGCGTCTGGCTACGAGCAGTACTTC | - | TRBV5-1 | - | TRBJ2-7
CASSPGLVYEQYF | TGTGCCAGTAGCCCGGGACTAGTCTACGAGCAGTACTTC | TRBD2 | TRBV19 | many | TRBJ2-7
CASSYEASEAYEQYF | TGTGCCAGCAGTTATGAGGCTAGCGAAGCCTACGAGCAGTACTTC | - | TRBV6-5 | - | TRBJ2-7
CASSPRDRGPADTQYF | TGTGCCAGCAGCCCCCGGGACAGGGGGCCGGCAGATACGCAGTATTTT | TRBD1 | TRBV11-3 | many | TRBJ2-3
CASSPRPVQISGANVLTF | TGTGCCAGCAGTCCCCGTCCAGTACAAATCTCTGGGGCCAACGTCCTGACTTTC | - | TRBV28 | few | TRBJ2-6
CAISARGVGTDTQYF | TGTGCCATCAGCGCGAGGGGTGTGGGCACAGATACGCAGTATTTT | - | TRBV10-3 | - | TRBJ2-3
CSAPSLASPGYEQYF | TGCAGTGCCCCCAGTCTGGCTAGCCCAGGGTACGAGCAGTACTTC | - | TRBV20-1 | - | TRBJ2-7
CSARASEPGGELFF | TGCAGTGCTAGAGCTTCTGAACCCGGCGGGGAGCTGTTTTTT | - | TRBV20-1 | - | TRBJ2-2
CSVAFGATNNEQFF | TGCAGCGTAGCCTTCGGGGCTACTAACAATGAGCAGTTCTTC | - | TRBV29-1 | - | TRBJ2-1
CASSQDPRQWFHSKGYTF | TGCGCCAGCAGTCAAGATCCTAGACAGTGGTTTCATTCTAAGGGCTACACCTTC | - | TRBV23-1 | - | TRBJ1-2
CASSPPQATLNHGYTF | TGTGCCAGCAGTCCCCCCCAGGCAACTCTAAACCATGGCTACACCTTC | - | TRBV28 | few | TRBJ1-2
CASSLDGAGFNEQYF | TGTGCCAGCAGCTTAGATGGGGCAGGGTTTAACGAGCAGTACTTC | - | TRBV7-6 | few | TRBJ2-7
CASSLFGGHEQYF | TGTGCCAGCAGTTTATTTGGAGGCCACGAGCAGTACTTC | - | TRBV27 | - | TRBJ2-7
CASSPGQGISLLNTEAFF | TGCGCCAGCAGCCCCGGACAGGGTATTTCACTATTGAACACTGAAGCTTTCTTT | TRBD1 | TRBV4-1 | few | TRBJ1-1
CASRLGGLAETSTDTQYF | TGTGCCAGCAGGCTAGGGGGACTAGCGGAAACTAGCACAGATACGCAGTATTTT | TRBD2 | TRBV7-9 | many | TRBJ2-3
CASSYSSYGGAYGYTF | TGTGCCAGCAGTTACTCGTCTTACGGCGGCGCCTATGGCTACACCTTC | - | TRBV6-5 | few | TRBJ1-2
CASSGAAGENTEAFF | TGTGCCAGCAGTGGGGCGGCAGGGGAAAACACTGAAGCTTTCTTT | - | TRBV6-5 | few | TRBJ1-1